This T cell receptor (beta chain) was obtained from a study of monozygotic twins with cystic fibrosis. Study summary: With roughly 16 PCR cycles, barcoded libraries came from 2.5 to 3.5 micrograms of fragmented DNA.

A word on this clone: Antigen unknown.

Clones were read by immunoSEQ multiplex PCR, and TCRdb kept only the in-frame ones, dropping some. Among about 35,000 clones listed, approximately 67% were seen once. Notes on the study in general: Age, concordance and disease severity did not associate with shared CDR3 numbers. V usage most resembled the co-twin in 13 of 16 pairs. The repertoire was suggested to be naive-dominated, clonality median about 0.0095.

The sequenced material came from blood. This sequence was found in a girl aged 5 to 17 with cystic fibrosis.

The CDR3 DNA sequence: TGCAGCGTCCCGGGCCAGACGGACGAGCAGTACTTC. It specifies CSVPGQTDEQYF. The rearrangement joins TRBV29-1 to TRBJ2-7; D gene ambiguous. Germline values: CDR1 SQVTM, CDR2 ANQGSEA. CDR3 length: 12 amino acids. Trimming stripped 6 bases from V and 5 bases from J, with 14 bases between.